The rows below give T cell receptor beta chains drawn from one sample of a study of cytomegalovirus exposure and HLA in healthy donors. The repertoire was sequenced with immunoSEQ multiplex PCR; TCRdb's copy has only in-frame clones and lacks some. The data contain about 160,000 clones, 68% of them singletons. Sequencing input: PBMCs. These receptor sequences come from a woman aged 40 to 50 in good health and CMV-seropositive. Each CDR3 is given with its conserved first and last residue. D genes are given only for firm matches. Clone size is shown for a subset of rows, as once, few, many or a class of expanded clone.

j_gene | abundance | v_gene | d_gene | CDR3aa | CDR3nt
TRBJ2-1 | NA | TRBV5-4 | TRBD2 | CASSSPGLAGGPGEQFF | TGTGCCAGCAGCTCACCGGGACTAGCGGGGGGGCCAGGTGAGCAGTTCTTC
TRBJ2-7 | NA | TRBV28 | NA | CASSLTGQVHEQYF | TGTGCCAGCAGCCTAACCGGACAAGTCCACGAGCAGTACTTC
TRBJ2-7 | NA | TRBV6-5 | NA | CASSYGGASFPYEQYF | TGTGCCAGCAGTTACGGGGGGGCATCATTCCCATACGAGCAGTACTTC
TRBJ1-1 | NA | TRBV2 | TRBD1 | CARQGVNTEAFF | TGTGCCAGACAGGGGGTGAACACTGAAGCTTTCTTT
TRBJ1-5 | few | TRBV4-2 | NA | CASSQSQGGSNQPQHF | TGTGCCAGCAGCCAATCCCAGGGTGGCAGCAATCAGCCCCAGCATTTT
TRBJ2-5 | NA | TRBV29-1 | TRBD1 | CSVDREWTQYF | TGCAGCGTCGACAGGGAATGGACCCAGTACTTC
TRBJ1-1 | few | TRBV4-3 | NA | CASSQVQGNTEAFF | TGCGCCAGCAGCCAAGTGCAGGGGAACACTGAAGCTTTCTTT
TRBJ2-7 | NA | TRBV7-6 | TRBD1 | CASSTGEGAQGNEQYF | TGTGCCAGCAGCACGGGCGAGGGGGCGCAAGGGAACGAGCAGTACTTC
TRBJ1-2 | NA | TRBV7-8 | NA | CASSLEGTRGYTF | TGTGCCAGCAGCTTAGAGGGGACTAGAGGCTACACCTTC
TRBJ1-2 | NA | TRBV5-1 | TRBD1 | CASSLTGQGETGYTF | TGCGCCAGCAGCTTGACCGGACAGGGTGAAACTGGCTACACCTTC
TRBJ2-1 | NA | TRBV7-2 | TRBD1 | CASSPHEGQTYNEQFF | TGTGCCAGCAGCCCCCATGAGGGACAGACCTACAATGAGCAGTTCTTC
TRBJ1-2 | NA | TRBV7-2 | NA | CASSPPRGYGYTF | TGTGCCAGCAGCCCGCCCCGGGGCTATGGCTACACCTTC
TRBJ2-2 | NA | TRBV9 | TRBD1 | CASSSGTGQGNTGELFF | TGTGCCAGCAGCTCAGGGACAGGACAGGGGAACACCGGGGAGCTGTTTTTT
TRBJ2-7 | NA | TRBV10-3 | NA | CAISQGLADLSYEQYF | TGTGCCATCAGTCAGGGGCTGGCAGACCTTTCCTACGAGCAGTACTTC
TRBJ2-3 | NA | TRBV27 | NA | CASSRVATDTQYF | TGTGCCAGCAGCCGGGTGGCGACAGATACGCAGTATTTT
TRBJ1-1 | NA | TRBV29-1 | TRBD1 | CSVAQGANTEAFF | TGCAGCGTCGCACAGGGGGCGAACACTGAAGCTTTCTTT
TRBJ1-3 | NA | TRBV2 | NA | CASRGLRSGNTIYF | TGTGCCAGCAGGGGCCTCCGCTCTGGAAACACCATATATTTT
TRBJ2-7 | NA | TRBV4-1 | NA | CASSHNRVEGLEQYF | TGCGCCAGCAGCCACAACCGCGTCGAGGGACTCGAGCAGTACTTC
TRBJ1-1 | few | TRBV10-3 | NA | CATGGVTDTEAFF | TGTGCCACCGGGGGAGTGACGGACACTGAAGCTTTCTTT
TRBJ2-1 | NA | TRBV14 | TRBD2 | CASSQDEAGGSNEQFF | TGTGCCAGCAGCCAAGATGAAGCGGGGGGCTCCAATGAGCAGTTCTTC
TRBJ1-3 | NA | TRBV2 | TRBD1 | CASSVIGGVAGNTIYF | TGTGCCAGCAGTGTTATAGGGGGCGTCGCTGGAAACACCATATATTTT
TRBJ2-7 | NA | TRBV6-5 | TRBD1 | CASSYSDRDYEQYF | TGTGCCAGCAGTTACTCTGACAGGGACTACGAGCAGTACTTC
TRBJ2-7 | NA | TRBV25-1 | NA | CASSEPGGNEQYF | TGTGCCAGCAGTGAGCCAGGGGGGAATGAGCAGTACTTC
TRBJ1-1 | once | TRBV19 | TRBD1 | CASRVLQGGRCEAFF | TGTGCCAGTCGCGTACTGCAGGGGGGCCGCTGTGAAGCTTTCTTT
TRBJ1-3 | NA | TRBV7-2 | NA | CASSPSADAGRNTIYF | TGTGCCAGCAGCCCCTCAGCGGACGCCGGTCGAAACACCATATATTTT
TRBJ1-1 | NA | TRBV19 | NA | CASSINAGVEAFF | TGTGCCAGTAGTATAAACGCGGGGGTTGAAGCTTTCTTT
TRBJ2-7 | NA | TRBV14 | TRBD2 | CASSQVGTSGRYEQYF | TGTGCCAGCAGCCAAGTGGGGACTAGCGGGAGATACGAGCAGTACTTC
TRBJ1-2 | NA | TRBV7-6 | NA | CASSYGQGTRSDYGYTF | TGTGCCAGCAGCTACGGGCAGGGAACCCGCAGCGACTATGGCTACACCTTC
TRBJ1-2 | NA | TRBV2 | TRBD1 | CASSQGANYGYTF | TGTGCCAGCAGCCAGGGGGCGAACTATGGCTACACCTTC
TRBJ1-4 | NA | TRBV7-8 | NA | CASSLAGNEKLFF | TGTGCCAGCAGCTTGGCAGGGAATGAAAAACTGTTTTTT
TRBJ2-7 | once | TRBV7-2 | TRBD1 | CASSPDRALLYF | TGTGCCAGCAGCCCGGACAGGGCATTGTTGTACTTC